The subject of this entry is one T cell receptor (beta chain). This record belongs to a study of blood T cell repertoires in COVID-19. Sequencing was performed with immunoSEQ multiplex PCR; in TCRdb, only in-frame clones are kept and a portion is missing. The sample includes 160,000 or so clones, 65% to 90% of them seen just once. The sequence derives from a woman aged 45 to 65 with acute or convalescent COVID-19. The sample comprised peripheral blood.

CDR3 amino acids: CASSEALPGGSTDTQYF. CDR3 DNA sequence: TGTGCCAGCAGTGAAGCGCTTCCGGGAGGGAGCACAGATACGCAGTATTTT. This sequence joins TRBV6-1 and TRBJ2-3; TRBD2 agrees at 8 bases. The germline V gene has CDR1 MNHNS and CDR2 SASEGT. The CDR3 loop spans 17 amino acids. The ends lost 0 bases at V and 0 bases at J; junction bases unmatched: 5.